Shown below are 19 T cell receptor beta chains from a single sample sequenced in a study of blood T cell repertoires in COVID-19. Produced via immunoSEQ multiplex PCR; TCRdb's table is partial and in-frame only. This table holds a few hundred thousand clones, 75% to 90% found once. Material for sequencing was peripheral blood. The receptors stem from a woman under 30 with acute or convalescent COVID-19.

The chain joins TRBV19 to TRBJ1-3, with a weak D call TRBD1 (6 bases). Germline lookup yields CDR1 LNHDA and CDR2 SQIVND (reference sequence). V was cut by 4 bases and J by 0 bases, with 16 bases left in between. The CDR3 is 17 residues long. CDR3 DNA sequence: TGTGCCAGTAGTACCTCCGGGACACTCTACTCTGGAAACACCATATATTTT. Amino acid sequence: CASSTSGTLYSGNTIYF.

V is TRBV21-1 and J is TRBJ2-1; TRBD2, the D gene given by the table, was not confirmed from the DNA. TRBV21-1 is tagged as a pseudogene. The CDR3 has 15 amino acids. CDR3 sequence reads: CASSKSPRTGREQFF. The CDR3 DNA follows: TGTGCCAGCAGCAAATCCCCTAGAACCGGGAGGGAGCAGTTCTTC.

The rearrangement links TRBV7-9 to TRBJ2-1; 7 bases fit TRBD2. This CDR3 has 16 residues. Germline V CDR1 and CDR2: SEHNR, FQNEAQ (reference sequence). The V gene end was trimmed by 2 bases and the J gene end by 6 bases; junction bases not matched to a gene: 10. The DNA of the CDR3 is TGTGCCAGCAGCTTACTGGTTGCGGGAGAGGGCAATGAGCAGTTCTTC. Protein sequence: CASSLLVAGEGNEQFF.

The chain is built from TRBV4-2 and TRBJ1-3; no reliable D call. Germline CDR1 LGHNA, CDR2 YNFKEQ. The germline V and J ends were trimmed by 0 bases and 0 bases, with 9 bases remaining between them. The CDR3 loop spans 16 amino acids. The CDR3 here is CASSQDPLSSGNTIYF. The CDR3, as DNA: TGTGCCAGCAGCCAAGATCCCCTGAGCTCTGGAAACACCATATATTTT.

The CDR3: CAIGTGRYEQYF. The CDR3 nucleotides read TGTGCCATCGGTACAGGACGGTACGAGCAGTACTTC. This chain connects TRBV6-6 to TRBJ2-7, with D tentatively TRBD1 (5 bases). Trimming removed 10 bases at V and 4 bases at J, with 14 bases between. Germline V gives CDR1 MNHNY, CDR2 SVGAGI (reference sequence). The CDR3 loop spans 12 amino acids.

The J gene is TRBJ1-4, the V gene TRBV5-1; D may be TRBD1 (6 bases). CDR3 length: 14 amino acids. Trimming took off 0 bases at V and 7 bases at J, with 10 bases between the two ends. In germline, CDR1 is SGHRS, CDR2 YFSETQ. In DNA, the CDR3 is TGCGCCAGCAGCTTGGCGACAGGCCTTGAAAAACTGTTTTTT. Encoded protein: CASSLATGLEKLFF. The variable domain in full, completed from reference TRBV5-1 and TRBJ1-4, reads KAGVTQTPRYLIKTRGQQVTLSCSPISGHRSVSWYQQTPGQGLQFLFEYFSETQRNKGNFPGRFSGRQFSNSRSEMNVSTLELGDSALYLCASSLATGLEKLFFGSGTQLSVL.

CDR3 residues: CASSFHSGGAGGTDTQYF. In nucleotides, the CDR3 is TGTGCCAGCAGCTTCCATAGCGGGGGGGCGGGCGGCACAGATACGCAGTATTTT. The gene calls are TRBV7-6 and TRBJ2-3; the match to TRBD2 covers 11 bases. Germline V gene lookup returns CDR1 SGHVS and CDR2 FNYEAQ. The CDR3 sequence is 18 residues long. The J segment lost 1 base and the V segment lost 3 bases, leaving 9 bases of the junction unmatched.

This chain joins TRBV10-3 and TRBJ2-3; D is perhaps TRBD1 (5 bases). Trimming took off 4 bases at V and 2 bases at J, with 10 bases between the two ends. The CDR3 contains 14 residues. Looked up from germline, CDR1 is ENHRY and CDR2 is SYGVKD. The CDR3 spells CAISGQSPTDTQYF. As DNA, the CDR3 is TGTGCCATCAGTGGACAGTCTCCCACAGATACGCAGTATTTT.

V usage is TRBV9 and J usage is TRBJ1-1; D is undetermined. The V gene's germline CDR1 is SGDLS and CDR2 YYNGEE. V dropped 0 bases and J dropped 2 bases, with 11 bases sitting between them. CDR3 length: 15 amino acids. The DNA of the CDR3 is TGTGCCAGCAGCGTAGTTCCGAACTCAAACACTGAAGCTTTCTTT. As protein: CASSVVPNSNTEAFF.

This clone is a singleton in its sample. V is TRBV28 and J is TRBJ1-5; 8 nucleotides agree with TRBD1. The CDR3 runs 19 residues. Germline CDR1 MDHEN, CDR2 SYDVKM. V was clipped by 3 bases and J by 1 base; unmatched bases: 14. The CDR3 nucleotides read TGTGCCAGCAGTTTTGGGGACAGGATTTACACCTCGAGCAATCAGCCCCAGCATTTT. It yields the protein CASSFGDRIYTSSNQPQHF. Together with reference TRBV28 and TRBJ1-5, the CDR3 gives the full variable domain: DVKVTQSSRYLVKRTGEKVFLECVQDMDHENMFWYRQDPGLGLRLIYFSYDVKMKEKGDIPEGYSVSREKKERFSLILESASTNQTSMYLCASSFGDRIYTSSNQPQHFGDGTRLSIL.

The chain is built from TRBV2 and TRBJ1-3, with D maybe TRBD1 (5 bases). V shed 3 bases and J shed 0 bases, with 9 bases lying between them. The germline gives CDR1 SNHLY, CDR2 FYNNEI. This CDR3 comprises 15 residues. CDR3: CASSDNRLSGNTIYF. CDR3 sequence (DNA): TGTGCCAGCAGTGACAACAGGCTCTCTGGAAACACCATATATTTT.

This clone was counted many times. The chain's CDR3 is CAISESKGQGGETQYF. The DNA for the CDR3 is TGTGCCATCAGTGAGTCCAAGGGACAGGGGGGTGAGACCCAGTACTTC. This rearrangement joins TRBV10-3 to TRBJ2-5; TRBD1 matches 11 bases. V shed 0 bases and J 5 bases; nucleotides not matched to a gene: 5. CDR1 is ENHRY and CDR2 is SYGVKD in the germline V gene. This CDR3 region has 16 residues.

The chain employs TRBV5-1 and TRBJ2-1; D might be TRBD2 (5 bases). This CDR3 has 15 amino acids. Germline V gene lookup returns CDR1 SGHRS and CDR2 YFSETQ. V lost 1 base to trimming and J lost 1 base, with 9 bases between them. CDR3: CASSLSAGSYNEQFF. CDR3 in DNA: TGCGCCAGCAGCTTGTCGGCGGGTTCCTACAATGAGCAGTTCTTC. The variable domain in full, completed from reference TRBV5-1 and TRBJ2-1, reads KAGVTQTPRYLIKTRGQQVTLSCSPISGHRSVSWYQQTPGQGLQFLFEYFSETQRNKGNFPGRFSGRQFSNSRSEMNVSTLELGDSALYLCASSLSAGSYNEQFFGPGTRLTVL.

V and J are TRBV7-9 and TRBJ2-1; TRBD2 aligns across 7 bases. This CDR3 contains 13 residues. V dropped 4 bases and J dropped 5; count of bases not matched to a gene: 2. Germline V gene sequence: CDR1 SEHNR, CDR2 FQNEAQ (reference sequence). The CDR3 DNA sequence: TGTGCCAGCAGCTCGGCGGGAGACAATGAGCAGTTCTTC. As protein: CASSSAGDNEQFF.

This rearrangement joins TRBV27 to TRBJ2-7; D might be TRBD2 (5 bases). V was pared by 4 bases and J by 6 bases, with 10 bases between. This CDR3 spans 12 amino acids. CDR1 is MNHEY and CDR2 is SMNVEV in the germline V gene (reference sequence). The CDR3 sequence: CASSSVSGEQYF. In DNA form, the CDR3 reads TGTGCCAGCAGTTCGGTCAGCGGCGAGCAGTACTTC.

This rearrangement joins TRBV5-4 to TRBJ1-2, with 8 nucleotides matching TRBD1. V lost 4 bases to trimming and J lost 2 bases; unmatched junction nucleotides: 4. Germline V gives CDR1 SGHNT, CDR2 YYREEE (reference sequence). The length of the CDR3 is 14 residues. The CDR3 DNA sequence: TGTGCCAGCAGCGCAGACAGGGGAAACTATGGCTACACCTTC. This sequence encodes CASSADRGNYGYTF.

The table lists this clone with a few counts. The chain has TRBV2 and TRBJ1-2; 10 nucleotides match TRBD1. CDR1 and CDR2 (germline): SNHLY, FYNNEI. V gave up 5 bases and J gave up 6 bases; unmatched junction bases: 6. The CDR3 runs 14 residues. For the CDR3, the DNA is TGTGCCAGCAGTAACTCAGGACAGGGGGATGGCTACACCTTC. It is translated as CASSNSGQGDGYTF.

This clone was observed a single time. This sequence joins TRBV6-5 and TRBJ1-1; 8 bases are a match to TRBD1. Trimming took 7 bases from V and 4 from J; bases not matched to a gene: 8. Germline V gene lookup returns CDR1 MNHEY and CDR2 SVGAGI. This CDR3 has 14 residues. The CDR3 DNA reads TGTGCCAGCAACCCAGGGGGCGCATCCACTGAAGCTTTCTTT. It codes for CASNPGGASTEAFF.

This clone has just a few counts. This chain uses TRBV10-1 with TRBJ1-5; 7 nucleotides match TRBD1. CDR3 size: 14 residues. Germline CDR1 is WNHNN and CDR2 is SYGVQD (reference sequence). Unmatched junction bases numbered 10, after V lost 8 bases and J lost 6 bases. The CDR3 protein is CASSPGQNRQPQHF. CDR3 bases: TGCGCCAGCTCCCCGGGACAGAACCGTCAGCCCCAGCATTTT.